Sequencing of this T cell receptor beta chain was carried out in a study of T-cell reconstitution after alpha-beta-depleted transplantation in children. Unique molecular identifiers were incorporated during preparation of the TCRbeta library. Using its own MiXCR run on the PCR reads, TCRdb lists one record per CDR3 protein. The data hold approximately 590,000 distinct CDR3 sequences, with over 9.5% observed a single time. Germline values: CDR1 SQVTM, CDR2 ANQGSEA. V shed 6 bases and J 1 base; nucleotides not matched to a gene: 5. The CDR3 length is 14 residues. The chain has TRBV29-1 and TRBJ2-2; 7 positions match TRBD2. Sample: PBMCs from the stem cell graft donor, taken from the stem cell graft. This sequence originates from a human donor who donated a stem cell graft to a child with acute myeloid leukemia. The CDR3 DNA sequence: TGCAGCGTCTGGAGGGAGGGGAACACCGGGGAGCTGTTTTTT. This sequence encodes CSVWREGNTGELFF.